This T cell receptor (beta chain) was documented in a study of blood T cell repertoires in COVID-19. Study summary: Samples of COVID-19 (acute and convalescent) were obtained from the United States, Italy and Spain. Nucleic acid was either cDNA or gDNA, and it came from T cells, B-cell-depleted T cells, or PBMCs.

Per the original data handling: Estimation of nucleated cell counts relied on the amplification of reference gene primers. Sequenced by immunoSEQ multiplex PCR; TCRdb stores in-frame clones only, minus some. Clone size and the V and J calls come from that table; the DNA yielded D and trimming. The table lists 150,000 to 160,000 clones, around 83% of them singletons. There are a few counts of this clone. This TCR came from a woman between 45 and 65 years old with acute or convalescent COVID-19. The material sequenced was peripheral blood.

CDR3 protein: CASTRQPQTNSPLHF. For the CDR3, the DNA is TGTGCCAGCACCCGACAGCCCCAAACCAATTCACCCCTCCACTTT. V and J are TRBV5-6 and TRBJ1-6; weak D call: TRBD1 (5 bases). V was clipped by 6 bases and J by 7 bases, with 17 bases between them. The V gene's germline CDR1 is SGHDT and CDR2 YYEEEE. The length of the CDR3 is 15 residues.